Sequencing of this T cell receptor (beta chain) was carried out in a study of cytomegalovirus exposure and HLA in healthy donors. The PCR had 60 Vbeta and 13 Jbeta primers. The method was immunoSEQ multiplex PCR; TCRdb's version includes in-frame clones alone and lacks a portion of them. The data hold about 130,000 clones, with 80% observed a single time. Germline V gene sequence: CDR1 MGHRA, CDR2 YSYEKL. This CDR3 is built from 13 residues. The TCR originated in a woman in her thirties or forties in good health and CMV-seronegative. The chain links TRBV4-1 to TRBJ2-5; D gene unclear. The J call may be wrong; the DNA end is better matched by TRBJ2-7. Sequencing input: PBMCs. This CDR3 is CASSQDYPYEQYF. CDR3 sequence (DNA): TGCGCCAGCAGCCAAGATTACCCCTACGAGCAGTACTTC.